A selection of T cell receptor beta chains follows, all from one sample in a study of T cells in Graves' hyperthyroidism and ophthalmopathy. TCRdb re-analysed the multiplex PCR reads in MiXCR, keeping a single row per CDR3 protein. The repertoire has some 440,000 distinct CDR3 sequences, roughly 14% of them found once; the top ten carry 14%. Sample: blood. These receptor sequences come from a woman between 18 and 30 years old with Graves' hyperthyroidism. The CDR3 runs from the conserved cysteine through the conserved F or W. Fields, in order: CDR3 protein, CDR3 DNA, J gene, clone size, D gene, V gene. The D gene is left open where the match is weak. Size tells how often a clone was seen (once, few, many) or the class of an expanded clone, and some rows leave it out.

CASSPPDRAHEQYF | TGTGCCAGCAGCCCCCCGGACAGGGCTCACGAGCAGTACTTC | TRBJ2-7 | many | TRBD1 | TRBV28
CASSYSGGTEAFF | TGTGCCAGCAGTTACAGTGGGGGGACTGAAGCTTTCTTT | TRBJ1-1 | many | - | TRBV6-5
CASSDSYPRGGSYNEQFF | TGTGCCAGCAGTGACTCCTACCCAAGGGGCGGCTCCTACAATGAGCAGTTCTTC | TRBJ2-1 | - | - | TRBV6-2/TRBV6-3
CSADRLAGGADTQYF | TGCAGTGCAGACCGACTAGCGGGGGGCGCAGATACGCAGTATTTT | TRBJ2-3 | - | TRBD2 | TRBV20-1
CASSYSFWDSLAWAFF | TGTGCCAGCAGTTACTCGTTTTGGGACAGTTTAGCGTGGGCTTTCTTT | TRBJ1-1 | many | TRBD1 | TRBV6-2/TRBV6-3
CASSVSAAGLYEQYF | TGTGCCAGCAGCGTATCCGCAGCGGGACTCTACGAGCAGTACTTC | TRBJ2-7 | many | TRBD2 | TRBV9
CSATPGSNQPQHF | TGCAGTGCTACCCCTGGGAGCAATCAGCCCCAGCATTTT | TRBJ1-5 | many | - | TRBV20-1
CSALQGYGYTF | TGCAGTGCTCTACAGGGTTATGGCTACACCTTC | TRBJ1-2 | many | - | TRBV20-1
CASSQEGGKTQYF | TGTGCCAGCAGCCAAGAGGGAGGGAAGACCCAGTACTTC | TRBJ2-5 | many | TRBD2 | TRBV3-1
CASSLGQPCSNQPQHF | TGTGCCAGCAGCTTGGGGCAGCCGTGTAGCAATCAGCCCCAGCATTTT | TRBJ1-5 | - | - | TRBV5-5
CASRDQGLSNQPQHF | TGTGCCAGCAGGGACCAGGGGTTGAGCAATCAGCCCCAGCATTTT | TRBJ1-5 | many | - | TRBV12-3/TRBV12-4
CASRPGGADTQYF | TGTGCCAGCAGACCCGGTGGTGCAGATACGCAGTATTTT | TRBJ2-3 | many | - | TRBV7-3
CSAYSPPSYEQYF | TGCAGTGCTTACTCTCCCCCCTCCTACGAGCAGTACTTC | TRBJ2-7 | many | - | TRBV20-1
CASSPGGRNSNQPQHF | TGTGCCAGCTCACCAGGCGGCCGAAATAGCAATCAGCCCCAGCATTTT | TRBJ1-5 | - | - | TRBV18
CASRSRGGFDEQFF | TGTGCCAGCAGATCGAGAGGGGGATTTGATGAGCAGTTCTTC | TRBJ2-1 | many | - | TRBV5-5
CASSEVAGGPSEQYF | TGTGCCAGCAGTGAAGTTGCGGGGGGGCCATCCGAGCAGTACTTC | TRBJ2-7 | many | TRBD2 | TRBV2
CASRAGTSGYTF | TGTGCCAGCAGAGCCGGGACATCGGGCTACACCTTC | TRBJ1-2 | few | - | TRBV9
CASSYSSIAGVADTQYF | TGTGCCAGCAGTTACTCGAGTATCGCGGGGGTCGCAGATACGCAGTATTTT | TRBJ2-3 | many | TRBD2 | TRBV6-2/TRBV6-3
CASSPPGAGTF | TGTGCCAGCAGCCCGCCAGGGGCTGGCACCTTC | TRBJ1-2 | many | - | TRBV7-2
CASSFHRGRYNEQFF | TGTGCCAGCAGCTTCCACAGGGGACGTTACAATGAGCAGTTCTTC | TRBJ2-1 | many | TRBD1 | TRBV7-9
CAISQGEGTEAFF | TGTGCCATCAGCCAGGGGGAGGGTACTGAAGCTTTCTTT | TRBJ1-1 | many | TRBD1 | TRBV10-3
CASSPLLAGGTDTQYF | TGTGCCAGCAGCCCACTACTAGCGGGGGGCACAGATACGCAGTATTTT | TRBJ2-3 | many | TRBD2 | TRBV7-2
CASRVADSSYEQYF | TGTGCCAGCAGGGTAGCGGATAGCTCCTACGAGCAGTACTTC | TRBJ2-7 | many | - | TRBV6-1
CASSPSFSGPYTDTQYF | TGTGCCAGCTCACCCTCATTTAGCGGGCCCTACACAGATACGCAGTATTTT | TRBJ2-3 | - | TRBD2 | TRBV18
CASRLYGELFF | TGTGCCAGCAGGCTGTACGGGGAGCTGTTTTTT | TRBJ2-2 | many | - | TRBV6-1
CASSQIRSSKETQYF | TGTGCCAGCAGCCAAATAAGGAGCAGTAAAGAGACCCAGTACTTC | TRBJ2-5 | - | - | TRBV14
CAISPDGPPIYF | TGTGCCATCAGTCCGGACGGACCTCCCATATATTTT | TRBJ1-3 | - | - | TRBV10-3
CSVEGRVADGYTF | TGCAGCGTTGAGGGCAGGGTGGCGGATGGCTACACCTTC | TRBJ1-2 | few | - | TRBV29-1
CASSQTRGQGQPQHF | TGTGCCAGCAGCCAAACTAGGGGGCAGGGGCAGCCCCAGCATTTT | TRBJ1-5 | few | TRBD1 | TRBV4-2
CASSPRRQATEAFF | TGTGCCAGCAGCCCAAGGAGGCAGGCCACTGAAGCTTTCTTT | TRBJ1-1 | - | - | TRBV3-1
CASSHPGPSHTEAFF | TGTGCCAGCAGCCATCCGGGACCTAGTCACACTGAAGCTTTCTTT | TRBJ1-1 | many | - | TRBV6-1
CASGKLARSYNEQFF | TGTGCCAGCGGTAAATTAGCGCGGTCCTACAATGAGCAGTTCTTC | TRBJ2-1 | once | - | TRBV28
CASRARGGRRVQETQYF | TGTGCCAGCAGGGCCCGGGGCGGGAGGAGGGTCCAAGAGACCCAGTACTTC | TRBJ2-5 | - | TRBD2 | TRBV6-1
CASRGRLGGEQYF | TGTGCCAGCAGAGGGAGACTAGGCGGCGAGCAGTACTTC | TRBJ2-7 | - | - | TRBV25-1
CATSRDPHSGGADTQYF | TGTGCCACCAGCAGAGATCCGCATTCTGGAGGCGCAGATACGCAGTATTTT | TRBJ2-3 | many | - | TRBV15
CASTGGGWNTEAFF | TGTGCCAGCACAGGGGGCGGTTGGAACACTGAAGCTTTCTTT | TRBJ1-1 | few | TRBD1 | TRBV7-9
CATSEPDRANEQFF | TGTGCCACCAGTGAGCCGGACAGGGCCAATGAGCAGTTCTTC | TRBJ2-1 | few | TRBD1 | TRBV24-1